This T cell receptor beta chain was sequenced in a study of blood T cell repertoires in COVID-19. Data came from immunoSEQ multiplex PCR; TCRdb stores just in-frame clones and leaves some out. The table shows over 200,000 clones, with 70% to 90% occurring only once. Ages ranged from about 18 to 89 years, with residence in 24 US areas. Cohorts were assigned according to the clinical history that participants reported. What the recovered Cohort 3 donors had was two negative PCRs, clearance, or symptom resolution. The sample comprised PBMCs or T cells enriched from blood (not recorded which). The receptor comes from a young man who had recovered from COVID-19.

The CDR3, as DNA: TGTGCCAGCAGCGTAGACACTAGCGGTAGTGTTTACGAGCAGTACTTC. This gives the protein CASSVDTSGSVYEQYF. The chain combines TRBV9 with TRBJ2-7, with 8 nucleotides matching TRBD2. V was pared by 0 bases and J by 4 bases, with 9 bases of the junction left unmatched. The CDR3 has 16 residues. Looked up from germline, CDR1 is SGDLS and CDR2 is YYNGEE.